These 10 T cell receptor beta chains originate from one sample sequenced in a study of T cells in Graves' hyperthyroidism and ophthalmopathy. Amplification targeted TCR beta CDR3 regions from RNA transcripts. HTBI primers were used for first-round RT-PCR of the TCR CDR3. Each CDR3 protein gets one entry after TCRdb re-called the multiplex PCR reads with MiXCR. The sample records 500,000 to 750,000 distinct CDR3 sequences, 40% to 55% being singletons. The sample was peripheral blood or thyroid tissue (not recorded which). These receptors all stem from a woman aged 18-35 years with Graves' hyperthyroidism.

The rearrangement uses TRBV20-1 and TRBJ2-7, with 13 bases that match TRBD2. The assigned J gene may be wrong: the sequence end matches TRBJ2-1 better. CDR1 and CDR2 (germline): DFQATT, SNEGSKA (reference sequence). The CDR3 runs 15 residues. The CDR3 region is CSASLTSGRPHEQFF. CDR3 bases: TGCAGTGCGAGCCTGACTAGCGGGAGGCCACACGAGCAGTTCTTC.

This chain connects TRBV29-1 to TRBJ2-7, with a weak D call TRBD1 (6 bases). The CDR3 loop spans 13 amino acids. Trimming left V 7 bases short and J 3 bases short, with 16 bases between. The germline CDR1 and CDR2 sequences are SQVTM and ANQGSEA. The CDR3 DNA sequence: TGCAGCGCTACAAGGACAGAAAGCTACGAGCAGTACTTC. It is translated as CSATRTESYEQYF.

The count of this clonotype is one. Here the CDR3 DNA reads TGCAGCGTTAGACTAAGAGCGGGAGGGTTTTATGAGCAGTTCTTC. It specifies CSVRLRAGGFYEQFF. V is TRBV29-1 and J is TRBJ2-1, with 10 bases aligning to TRBD2. Germline V gene lookup returns CDR1 SQVTM and CDR2 ANQGSEA. Trimming cost V 5 bases and J 8 bases; bases outside gene matches: 12. The CDR3 runs 15 residues.

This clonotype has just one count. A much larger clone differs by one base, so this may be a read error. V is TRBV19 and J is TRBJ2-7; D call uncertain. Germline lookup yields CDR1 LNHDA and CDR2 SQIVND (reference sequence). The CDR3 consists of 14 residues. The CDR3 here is CASSKTGPTYEQSF. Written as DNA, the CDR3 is TGTGCCAGTAGTAAGACGGGCCCGACCTACGAGCAGTCCTTC.

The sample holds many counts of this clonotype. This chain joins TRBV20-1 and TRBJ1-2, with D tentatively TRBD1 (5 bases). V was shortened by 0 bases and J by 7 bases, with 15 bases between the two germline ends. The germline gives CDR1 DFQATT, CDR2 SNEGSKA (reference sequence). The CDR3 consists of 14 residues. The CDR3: CSARDWEGSSGYTF. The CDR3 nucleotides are TGCAGTGCTAGAGATTGGGAGGGGAGTAGTGGCTACACCTTC.

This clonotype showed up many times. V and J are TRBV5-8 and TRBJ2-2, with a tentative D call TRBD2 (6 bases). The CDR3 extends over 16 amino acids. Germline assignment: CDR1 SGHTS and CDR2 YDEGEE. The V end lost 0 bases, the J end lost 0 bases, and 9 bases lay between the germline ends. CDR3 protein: CASSLAERANTGELFF. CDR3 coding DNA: TGTGCCAGCAGCTTGGCCGAGCGGGCGAACACCGGGGAGCTGTTTTTT.

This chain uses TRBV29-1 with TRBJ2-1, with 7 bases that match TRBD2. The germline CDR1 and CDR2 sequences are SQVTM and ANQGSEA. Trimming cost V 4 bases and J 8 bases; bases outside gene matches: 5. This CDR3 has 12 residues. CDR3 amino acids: CSVVSGGDEQFF. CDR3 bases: TGCAGCGTTGTCTCGGGAGGTGATGAGCAGTTCTTC.

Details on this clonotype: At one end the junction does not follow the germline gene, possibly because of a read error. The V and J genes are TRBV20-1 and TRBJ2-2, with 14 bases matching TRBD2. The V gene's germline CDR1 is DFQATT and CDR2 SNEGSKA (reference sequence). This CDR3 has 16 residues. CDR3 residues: CSARDRGTSGSDEQFF. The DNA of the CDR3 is TGCAGTGCTAGAGATCGGGGGACTAGCGGGAGTGATGAGCAGTTTTTT.

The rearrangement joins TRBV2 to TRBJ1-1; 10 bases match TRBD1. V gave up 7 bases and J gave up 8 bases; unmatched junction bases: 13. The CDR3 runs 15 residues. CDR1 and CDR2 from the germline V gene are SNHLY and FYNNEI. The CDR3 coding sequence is TGTGCCAGCACCAGACCCGGGGGACAGGGGAGGGAAGCTTTCTTT. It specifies CASTRPGGQGREAFF. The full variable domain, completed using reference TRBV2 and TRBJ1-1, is EPEVTQTPSHQVTQMGQEVILRCVPISNHLYFYWYRQILGQKVEFLVSFYNNEISEKSEIFDDQFSVERPDGSNFTLKIRSTKLEDSAMYFCASTRPGGQGREAFFGQGTRLTVV.

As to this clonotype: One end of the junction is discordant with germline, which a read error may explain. CDR3 sequence reads: CASSQVPGAVNTEAFF. The DNA of the CDR3 is TGCGCCAGCAGCCAAGTGCCGGGGGCCGTGAACACTGAAGCTTTCTTT. The chain combines TRBV7-9 with TRBJ1-1; possible D gene TRBD1, 6 bases. This CDR3 region has 16 residues. The germline V gene has CDR1 SEHNR and CDR2 FQNEAQ (reference sequence).